Listed below are T cell receptor beta chains from one sample, sequenced in a study of molecular identifiers for immune sequencing clone quantification. Via MiXCR, TCRdb re-called the PCR reads, giving one row per CDR3 protein. The table includes about 97,000 distinct CDR3 sequences, about 35% detected once. Sequenced: naive CD8+ T cells from blood, with Jurkat cell RNA spiked in. Receptors were obtained from a human donor in good health. Some libraries in this study had Jurkat cell RNA spiked in. Each CDR3 is given without its conserved first and last residue.

cdr3_length j_call v_call cdr3_aa
12 TRBJ2-7 TRBV27 ASSLSSRGHEQY
9 TRBJ1-1 TRBV7-9 ASSLDTEAF
11 TRBJ2-7 TRBV13 ASSLLATYEQY
13 TRBJ2-5 TRBV5-6 ASSLTARQSETQY
13 TRBJ2-7 TRBV11-1 ASSPGQGGSYEQY
13 TRBJ2-7 TRBV19 ASSSFHGTPYELY
10 TRBJ1-2 TRBV29-1 SVVEPGYGYA
17 TRBJ2-7 TRBV2 ASSDRTWTSGSRPYEQY
10 TRBJ2-3 TRBV28 ASSFVRDTQY
9 TRBJ2-1 TRBV9 ASSETSEQF
17 TRBJ2-2 TRBV28 ASSLEGPPGLPNTGELF
13 TRBJ2-3 TRBV9 ASSDSGRYTDTQY
14 TRBJ2-7 TRBV7-9 ASSLVSWTTAYEQY
17 TRBJ1-5 TRBV5-6 ASSLSGGMGLYSNQPQH
16 TRBJ1-5 TRBV7-2 ASSSSGQGFDSNQPQL
10 TRBJ2-7 TRBV20-1 SARVVGYEQY
14 TRBJ2-3 TRBV13 ASCSPRGGRTDTQY
10 TRBJ2-7 TRBV5-4 ASSSGPDEQY
13 TRBJ2-2 TRBV5-3 ASSLTGDNGGELF
14 TRBJ2-3 TRBV19 ASSFLTEPYTDTQY
16 TRBJ2-6 TRBV20-1 SAKTTAKPSSGANVLT
11 TRBJ2-7 TRBV6-2/TRBV6-3 ASSSGESYEQY
10 TRBJ1-1 TRBV25-1 ASSPGNTEAF
13 TRBJ1-6 TRBV13 ASSLGRTANSPLH
10 TRBJ2-5 TRBV20-1 SADRGQETQY
12 TRBJ1-1 TRBV14 ASSQLPGHGEAF
8 TRBJ2-5 TRBV6-6 ASSSRRTC